The 22 T cell receptor beta chains presented below share a single source sample, sequenced in a study of T-cell memory formation after mild COVID-19 (TCRdb year 2021). Library construction relied on 5' RACE. Sequencing was performed on an Illumina NovaSeq 6000. TCRdb took the public reads, trimmed them with fastp at Q25, ran MiXCR for clone calling and kept in-frame beta chains. Here each entry gathers all rows of one CDR3 protein and keeps the most common genes and DNA. Recorded for this sample are roughly 150,000 distinct CDR3 sequences; 10% to 15% of them occurred a single time. 3.3% of the sample is taken by the ten largest. The specimen sequenced was PBMCs or a T cell subset sorted from them (not recorded which). These TCRs come from a man in his late teens or twenties who had mild COVID-19 (a few samples of this study predate the infection). The sample titles of this study are shuffled in the database, so cell type and time point are left out; the donor was told from shared clones.

This clonotype was seen only a few times. This chain joins TRBV12-3 or TRBV12-4 and TRBJ1-1, with a weak D call TRBD1 (6 bases). With 5 bases removed from V and 11 bases from J, the gap between germline ends came to 18 bases. The CDR3 loop spans 13 amino acids. The CDR3 DNA reads as TGTGCCAGCAGTCCCCCGGGGGGGGCAGTCGCTTTCTTT. Translated, it gives CASSPPGGAVAFF.

This clonotype was counted ten times or more. The CDR3 region has the DNA TGCGCCAGCAGCCAAGAATATTCCGGACAAGAGACCCAGTACTTC. It encodes CASSQEYSGQETQYF. The chain joins TRBV4-1 to TRBJ2-5; D is uncertain. The CDR3 length is 15 residues. V was trimmed by 0 bases and J by 2 bases, leaving 10 bases between them. Looked up from germline, CDR1 is MGHRA and CDR2 is YSYEKL.

This clonotype was found many times. The V gene is TRBV2, the J gene TRBJ1-1, with D hard to call. The CDR3 extends over 13 amino acids. Germline CDR1 SNHLY, CDR2 FYNNEI. Deletions cut 7 bases from V and 1 base from J, with 10 bases between. This chain's CDR3 is CASTKTENTEAFF. The CDR3 bases are TGTGCCAGCACCAAGACGGAGAACACTGAAGCTTTCTTT.

The V gene is TRBV7-3, the J gene TRBJ1-1; tentatively, D is TRBD1 (6 bases). Germline loops: CDR1 SGHTA, CDR2 FQGTGA. V was clipped by 2 bases and J by 4 bases, with 11 bases between them. CDR3 size: 14 residues. The CDR3 reads CASSLSPDSTEAFF. In nucleotides, the CDR3 is TGTGCCAGCAGCTTATCTCCGGACAGCACTGAAGCTTTCTTT.

The V and J genes are TRBV12-3 or TRBV12-4 and TRBJ1-5, with a weak D call TRBD1 (6 bases). V lost 6 bases and J 3 bases, leaving 15 bases between the germline ends. The CDR3 is made up of 15 amino acids. CDR3 DNA: TGTGCCAGCAGCCCTCAGTGGGGGCCCAATCAGCCCCAGCATTTT. Its translation is CASSPQWGPNQPQHF.

This clonotype occurred a few times. The V and J genes are TRBV12-3 or TRBV12-4 and TRBJ1-3; D not resolved. The CDR3 has 16 amino acids. V lost 1 base to trimming and J lost 6 bases, with 16 bases between them. The CDR3 DNA reads as TGTGCCAGCAGTTTAGGTCCGGGAATCTTTGCAAACACCATATATTTT. This translates into CASSLGPGIFANTIYF.

This clonotype was seen more than once but under ten times. The chain joins TRBV5-1 to TRBJ1-1, with a tentative D call TRBD1 (6 bases). The CDR3 is 15 amino acids. Germline values: CDR1 SGHRS, CDR2 YFSETQ. The ends were cut back, 1 base at V and 7 bases at J, with 17 bases in the middle. CDR3 residues: CASSLWGGASNEAFF. The CDR3 DNA sequence: TGCGCCAGCAGCTTGTGGGGGGGGGCGTCCAATGAAGCTTTCTTT.

This clonotype has a handful of counts. The gene calls are TRBV5-1 and TRBJ2-3; D perhaps matches TRBD2 (5 bases). V lost 4 bases to trimming and J lost 4 bases, with 10 bases between them. The CDR3 has 13 amino acids. CDR1 is SGHRS and CDR2 is YFSETQ in the germline V gene. The CDR3 DNA sequence: TGCGCCAGCAGCCGGGATACAGCAGATACGCAGTATTTT. Its protein product is CASSRDTADTQYF.

Ten or more counts support this clonotype. The chain combines TRBV4-3 with TRBJ2-5; D possibly matches TRBD1 or TRBD2 (5 bases each). The CDR3 totals 15 residues. The germline V gene has CDR1 LGHNA and CDR2 YSLEER. V was trimmed by 0 bases and J by 7 bases, leaving 15 bases between them. The CDR3 protein is CASSQEPGPGGTQYF. CDR3 DNA: TGCGCCAGCAGCCAAGAACCGGGACCTGGGGGGACCCAGTACTTC.

This clonotype was counted many times. V is TRBV5-1 and J is TRBJ1-6; D is perhaps TRBD1 (5 bases). The germline V gene has CDR1 SGHRS and CDR2 YFSETQ. V lost 4 bases and J lost 10, with 9 bases in between. There are 12 residues in the CDR3. CDR3 region: CASSAGNSPLHF. The CDR3 DNA sequence: TGCGCCAGCAGCGCAGGGAACTCACCCCTCCACTTT.

The V call is TRBV5-6, the J call TRBJ2-2; D is ambiguous. Germline assignment: CDR1 SGHDT and CDR2 YYEEEE. The CDR3 consists of 14 residues. Between the trimmed V and J ends, which lost 2 bases and 1 base, there was a span of 6 bases. The CDR3 nucleotides are TGTGCCAGCAGCTTAGCTCAGAACACCGGGGAGCTGTTTTTT. Translated: CASSLAQNTGELFF.

Ten or more counts support this clonotype. The rearrangement links TRBV5-1 to TRBJ2-1; 14 bases match TRBD2. The germline V gene encodes CDR1 SGHRS and CDR2 YFSETQ. Trimming removed 4 bases from V and 8 bases from J; junction bases left unmatched: 11. CDR3 length: 17 residues. Here the CDR3 reads CASSLTTSGGAIDEQFF. CDR3 sequence (DNA): TGCGCCAGCAGCCTGACGACTAGCGGGGGGGCGATCGATGAGCAGTTCTTC.

This clonotype was observed a handful of times. This sequence joins TRBV14 and TRBJ2-2; no clear D gene. CDR3 size: 14 residues. Between the trimmed V and J ends, which lost 2 bases and 7 bases, there was a span of 11 bases. In germline, CDR1 is SGHDN, CDR2 FVKESK. Here the CDR3 DNA reads TGTGCCAGCAGCCAACATAGACCGGGCGGGGAGCTGTTTTTT. Encoded protein: CASSQHRPGGELFF. The entire variable domain, with the rest obtained from reference TRBV14 and TRBJ2-2, is as follows: EAGVTQFPSHSVIEKGQTVTLRCDPISGHDNLYWYRRVMGKEIKFLLHFVKESKQDESGMPNNRFLAERTGGTYSTLKVQPAELEDSGVYFCASSQHRPGGELFFGEGSRLTVL.

The rearrangement links TRBV6-5 to TRBJ1-2; maybe TRBD1 (5 bases). Trimming took off 5 bases at V and 8 bases at J, with 15 bases between the two ends. There are 13 residues in the CDR3. The germline V gene encodes CDR1 MNHEY and CDR2 SVGAGI. CDR3 residues: CASSQYPGRGYTF. The CDR3 nucleotides read TGTGCCAGCAGTCAATACCCAGGGCGAGGCTACACCTTC.

This clonotype was picked up a small number of times. The chain couples TRBV12-3 or TRBV12-4 to TRBJ1-1; D unresolved. V lost 5 bases to trimming and J lost 2 bases, with 9 bases between them. CDR3 length: 13 amino acids. CDR3: CASSPRRNTEAFF. The CDR3 nucleotides read TGTGCCAGCAGTCCACGCCGAAACACTGAAGCTTTCTTT.

The genes are TRBV6-5 and TRBJ1-2; D is ambiguous. The V and J ends lost 7 bases and 4 bases respectively, with 19 bases between them. The CDR3 runs to 15 residues. Germline CDR1 MNHEY, CDR2 SVGAGI. CDR3: CASTPSVGRGYGYTF. DNA of the CDR3: TGTGCCAGCACCCCCTCAGTCGGGCGCGGCTATGGCTACACCTTC.

This clonotype was counted ten times or more. The germline gene is not matched at one end of the junction; a read error may be the cause. The chain joins TRBV20-1 to TRBJ1-5, with D hard to call. The CDR3 has 13 residues. Germline V gene lookup returns CDR1 DFQATT and CDR2 SNEGSKA (reference sequence). CDR3 residues: CSARAGGNQPQHF. The CDR3 DNA reads TGCAGTGCTAGGGCAGGTGGCAACCAGCCCCAGCATTTT.

The rearrangement joins TRBV5-4 to TRBJ1-1; D is possibly TRBD1 (5 bases). V lost 0 bases to trimming and J lost 1 base, with 10 bases between them. The CDR3 runs to 15 residues. Looked up from germline, CDR1 is SGHNT and CDR2 is YYREEE (reference sequence). The CDR3 DNA is TGTGCCAGCAGCTTGGGGGGCAGGCAGAACACTGAAGCTTTCTTT. This gives the protein CASSLGGRQNTEAFF.

This clonotype was seen only a few times. The chain has TRBV4-2 and TRBJ1-1; weak D call: TRBD1 (5 bases). This CDR3 comprises 16 residues. The germline V gene has CDR1 LGHNA and CDR2 YNFKEQ. V was trimmed by 1 base and J by 0 bases, leaving 12 bases between them. CDR3 sequence (DNA): TGTGCCAGCAGCCAAGGCCCAGGGACGTTGAACACTGAAGCTTTCTTT. Amino acid sequence: CASSQGPGTLNTEAFF.

This clonotype showed up just a few times. The chain has TRBV15 and TRBJ2-3, with TRBD2 matching over 11 bases. Trimming cost V 2 bases and J 2 bases; bases outside gene matches: 3. This CDR3 comprises 16 residues. Germline V gene lookup returns CDR1 LNHNV and CDR2 YYDKDF (reference sequence). The CDR3 region is CATSRRLAGNTDTQYF. In DNA, the CDR3 is TGTGCCACCAGCAGACGACTAGCGGGGAACACAGATACGCAGTATTTT.

This clonotype was recorded at least ten times. The chain employs TRBV12-3 or TRBV12-4 and TRBJ2-3; a possible D gene is TRBD1 (6 bases). Trimming pared 6 bases from V and 6 bases from J, leaving 16 bases between. The CDR3 runs 14 residues. CDR3 coding DNA: TGTGCCAGCAGCCCAACAGGGACCTGGGATACGCAGTATTTT. It codes for CASSPTGTWDTQYF.

In its sample, this clonotype was seen a few times. The chain couples TRBV19 to TRBJ1-1; D is unresolved. V lost 5 bases to trimming and J lost 0 bases, with 7 bases between them. This CDR3 has 13 residues. Germline CDR1 reads LNHDA; CDR2 reads SQIVND (reference sequence). This CDR3 is CASSWNMNTEAFF. As DNA, the CDR3 is TGTGCCAGTAGTTGGAATATGAACACTGAAGCTTTCTTT.